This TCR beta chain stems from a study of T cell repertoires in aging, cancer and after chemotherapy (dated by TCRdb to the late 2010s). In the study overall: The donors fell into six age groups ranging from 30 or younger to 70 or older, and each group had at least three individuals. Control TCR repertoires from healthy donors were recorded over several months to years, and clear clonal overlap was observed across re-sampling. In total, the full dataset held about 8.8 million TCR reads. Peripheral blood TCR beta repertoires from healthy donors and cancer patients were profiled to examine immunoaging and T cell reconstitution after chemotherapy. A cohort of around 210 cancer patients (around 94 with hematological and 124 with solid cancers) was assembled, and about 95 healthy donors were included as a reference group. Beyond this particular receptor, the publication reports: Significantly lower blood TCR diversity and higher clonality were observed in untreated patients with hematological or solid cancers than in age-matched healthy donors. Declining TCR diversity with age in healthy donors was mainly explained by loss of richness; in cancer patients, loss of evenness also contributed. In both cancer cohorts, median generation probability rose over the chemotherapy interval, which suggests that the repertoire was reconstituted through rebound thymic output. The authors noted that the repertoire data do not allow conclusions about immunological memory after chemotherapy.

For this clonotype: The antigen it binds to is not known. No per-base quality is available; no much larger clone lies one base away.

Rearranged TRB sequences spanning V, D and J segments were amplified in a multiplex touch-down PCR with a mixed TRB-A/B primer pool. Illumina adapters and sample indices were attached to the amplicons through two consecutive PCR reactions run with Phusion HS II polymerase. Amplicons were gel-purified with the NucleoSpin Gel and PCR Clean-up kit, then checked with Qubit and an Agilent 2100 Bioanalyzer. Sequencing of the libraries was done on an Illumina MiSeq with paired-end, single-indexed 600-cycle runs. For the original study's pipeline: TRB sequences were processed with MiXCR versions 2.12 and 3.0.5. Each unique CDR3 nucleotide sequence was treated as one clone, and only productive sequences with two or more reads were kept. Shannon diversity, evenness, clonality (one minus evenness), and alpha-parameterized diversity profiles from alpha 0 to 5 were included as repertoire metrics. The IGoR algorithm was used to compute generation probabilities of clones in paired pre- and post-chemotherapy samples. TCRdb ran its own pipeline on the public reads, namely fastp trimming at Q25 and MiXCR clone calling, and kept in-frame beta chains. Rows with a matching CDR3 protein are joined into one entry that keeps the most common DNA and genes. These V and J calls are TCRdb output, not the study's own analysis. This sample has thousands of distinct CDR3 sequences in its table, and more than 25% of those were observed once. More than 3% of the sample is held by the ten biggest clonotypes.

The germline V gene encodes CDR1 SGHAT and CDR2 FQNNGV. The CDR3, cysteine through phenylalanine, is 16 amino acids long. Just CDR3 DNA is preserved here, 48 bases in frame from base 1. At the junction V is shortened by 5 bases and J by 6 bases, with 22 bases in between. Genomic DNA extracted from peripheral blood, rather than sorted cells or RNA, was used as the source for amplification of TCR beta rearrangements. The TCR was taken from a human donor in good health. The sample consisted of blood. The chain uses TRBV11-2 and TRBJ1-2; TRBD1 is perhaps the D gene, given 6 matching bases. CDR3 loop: CASSPSKGGRGNGYTF. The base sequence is TGTGCCAGCAGCCCGTCAAAGGGGGGAAGGGGGAATGGCTACACCTTC. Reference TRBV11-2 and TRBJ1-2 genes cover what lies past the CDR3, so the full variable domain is EAGVAQSPRYKIIEKRQSVAFWCNPISGHATLYWYQQILGQGPKLLIQFQNNGVVDDSQLPKDRFSAERLKGVDSTLKIQPAKLEDSAVYLCASSPSKGGRGNGYTFGSGTRLTVV.